The present TCR beta chain was sequenced within a study of T cells in Graves' hyperthyroidism and ophthalmopathy. On this clonotype: What it recognizes is unknown.

Pregnant or lactating patients were excluded, as were those with uncontrolled infection or other autoimmune disease. It was RNA transcripts that yielded the amplified TCR beta CDR3 regions. A first-round RT-PCR of the TCR CDR3 used the HTBI primer set. TCRdb re-called the multiplex PCR reads through MiXCR, storing one row per CDR3 protein. This table holds 450,000 to 700,000 distinct CDR3 sequences, 46% found once. Findings of the study overall: Ophthalmopathy was predicted by the model a median of roughly 6.6 months ahead of onset. Classification by a 13 V-J model distinguished ophthalmopathy from stable hyperthyroidism.

This TCR came from an adult woman with Graves' disease, either hyperthyroidism or ophthalmopathy (not recorded which). The sequencing input was peripheral blood or thyroid tissue (not recorded which).

The CDR3 spells CASNEPGQGETQYF. The CDR3 nucleotides read TGCGCCAGCAACGAACCCGGACAGGGCGAGACCCAGTACTTC. The chain employs TRBV10-2 and TRBJ2-5, with 8 nucleotides matching TRBD1. The CDR3 has 14 amino acids. V lost 7 bases, J lost 5 bases, and 9 bases stayed unmatched. Germline CDR1 and CDR2: WSHSY and SAAADI.